This TCR beta chain was sequenced during a study of T-cell reconstitution after alpha-beta-depleted transplantation in children. General study results and limits: After transplant, at about two months, alpha-beta T cells were reportedly derived from several hundred expanded graft clones. Newly produced T cells mostly provided counts and TCRbeta diversity after one year, as hyperexpanded clones declined. Recipient T cells and thymic progenitors that survived were the source of the high TCRbeta diversity seen at day 60 in some patients.

For TCRbeta, the library was prepared with unique molecular identifiers. TCRdb reprocessed the PCR reads via MiXCR and lists one record per CDR3 protein. The data hold under 60,000 distinct CDR3 sequences, with under 6.5% observed a single time. In its sample, this clonotype was seen many times. Antigen unknown. The TCR sequence derives from a female patient aged 2 to 10 who had a stem cell transplant for aplastic anemia, so the T cells may come from the graft donor. The sample here was PBMCs, mostly from graft donor cells, taken 60 days after TCRalphabeta/CD19-depleted stem cell transplant.

The CDR3 DNA is TGCAGTGCTAGAACCCCGACAGGGGCCACCGGGGAGCTGTTTTTT. Its translation is CSARTPTGATGELFF. This chain joins TRBV20-1 and TRBJ2-2; TRBD1 matches at 8 bases. V shed 2 bases and J 4 bases; nucleotides not matched to a gene: 6. Germline V gene sequence: CDR1 DFQATT, CDR2 SNEGSKA (reference sequence). CDR3 length: 15 amino acids.